This paragraph reports one T cell receptor (beta chain). Sequencing was performed with immunoSEQ multiplex PCR; in TCRdb, only in-frame clones are kept and a portion is missing. The table lists hundreds of thousands of clones, around nine tenths of them singletons. This CDR3 is 14 amino acids long. Germline lookup yields CDR1 MNHEY and CDR2 SVGAGI. V lost 6 bases and J lost 2, with 14 bases in between. This record belongs to a study of blood T cell repertoires in COVID-19. Study at large: Acute and convalescent COVID-19 specimens originated in the United States, Italy and Spain. T cells, B-cell-depleted T cells, or PBMCs supplied cDNA or gDNA.

Living in about two dozen US areas, the participants were between roughly 18 and 95 years of age. Cohort assignment relied on participant-reported clinical history. This TCR came from a middle-aged woman who had recovered from COVID-19. This chain joins TRBV6-5 and TRBJ2-7, with D maybe TRBD1 (5 bases). Sequencing used PBMCs or T cells enriched from blood (not recorded which). CDR3 loop: CASSPDSRTYEQYF. The DNA of the CDR3 is TGTGCCAGCAGCCCCGACAGCCGAACCTACGAGCAGTACTTC.